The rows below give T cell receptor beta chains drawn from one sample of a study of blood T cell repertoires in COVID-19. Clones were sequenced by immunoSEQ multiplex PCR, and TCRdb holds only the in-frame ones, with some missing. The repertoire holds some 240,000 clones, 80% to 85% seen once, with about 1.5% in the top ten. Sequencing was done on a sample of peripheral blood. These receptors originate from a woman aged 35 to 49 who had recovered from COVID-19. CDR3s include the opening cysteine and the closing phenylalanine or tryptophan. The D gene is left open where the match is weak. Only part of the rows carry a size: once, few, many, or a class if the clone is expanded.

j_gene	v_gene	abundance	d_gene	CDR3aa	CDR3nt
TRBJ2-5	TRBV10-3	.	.	CAISDNQETQYF	TGTGCCATCAGTGACAACCAAGAGACCCAGTACTTC
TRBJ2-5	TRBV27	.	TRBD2	CASSLSGSSGGVETQYF	TGTGCCAGCAGTTTATCGGGGTCTAGCGGGGGGGTAGAGACCCAGTACTTC
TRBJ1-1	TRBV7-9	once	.	CASSVQENTEAFF	TGTGCCAGCAGCGTACAGGAGAACACTGAAGCTTTCTTT
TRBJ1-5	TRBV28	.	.	CASREGGLGNQPQHF	TGTGCCAGCAGAGAAGGAGGTTTGGGCAATCAGCCCCAGCATTTT
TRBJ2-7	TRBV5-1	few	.	CASSFSGTASYEQYF	TGCGCCAGCAGCTTCTCCGGGACTGCGTCCTACGAGCAGTACTTC
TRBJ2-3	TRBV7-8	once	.	CASSFRRGHGTDTQYF	TGTGCCAGCAGTTTCCGGCGGGGGCATGGCACAGATACGCAGTATTTT
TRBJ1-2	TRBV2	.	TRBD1	CASSEYRTGLRYTF	TGTGCCAGCAGTGAATACCGGACAGGACTACGCTACACCTTC
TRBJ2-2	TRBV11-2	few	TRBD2	CASSPYPSFGGANTGELFF	TGTGCCAGCAGCCCCTACCCTAGTTTCGGGGGGGCAAACACCGGGGAGCTGTTTTTT
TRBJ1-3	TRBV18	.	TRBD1	CASSPSGQGAAVSGNTIYF	TGTGCCAGCTCACCATCCGGACAGGGGGCCGCCGTCTCTGGAAACACCATATATTTT
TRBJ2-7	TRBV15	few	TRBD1	CATSRSGQGIYEQYF	TGTGCCACCAGCAGATCGGGACAGGGAATTTACGAGCAGTACTTC
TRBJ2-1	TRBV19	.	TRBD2	CASSRTSGGFSSYNEQFF	TGTGCCAGTAGTAGGACTAGCGGGGGCTTTAGCTCCTACAATGAGCAGTTCTTC
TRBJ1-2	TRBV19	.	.	CASSNRAYYGYTF	TGTGCCAGTAGTAACAGGGCTTACTATGGCTACACCTTC
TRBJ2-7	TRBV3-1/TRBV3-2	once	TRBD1	CASSQGPGGSYEQYF	TGTGCCAGCAGCCAAGGACCAGGGGGCTCCTACGAGCAGTACTTC
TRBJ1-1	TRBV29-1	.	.	CSAFTGSNTEAFF	TGCAGCGCATTCACAGGGTCGAACACTGAAGCTTTCTTT
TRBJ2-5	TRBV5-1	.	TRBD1	CASSLGTGVGETQYF	TGCGCCAGCAGCCTCGGGACAGGGGTGGGAGAGACCCAGTACTTC
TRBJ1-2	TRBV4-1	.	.	CASSQRQAPQYGYTF	TGCGCCAGCAGCCAAAGACAGGCCCCGCAGTATGGCTACACCTTC
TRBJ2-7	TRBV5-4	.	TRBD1	CASSRQGASDEQYF	TGTGCCAGCAGCAGACAGGGGGCGTCTGACGAGCAGTACTTC
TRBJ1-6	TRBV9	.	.	CASSGAIDNSPLHF	TGTGCCAGCAGCGGGGCTATAGATAATTCACCCCTCCACTTT
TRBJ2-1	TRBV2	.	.	CASSNGAGNEQFF	TGTGCCAGCAGTAACGGTGCCGGCAATGAGCAGTTCTTC
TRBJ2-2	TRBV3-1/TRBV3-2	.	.	CASSQGRGELFF	TGTGCCAGCAGCCAAGGTCGCGGGGAGCTGTTTTTT
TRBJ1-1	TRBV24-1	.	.	CATSDAQGNTEAFF	TGTGCCACCAGTGATGCACAGGGGAACACTGAAGCTTTCTTT
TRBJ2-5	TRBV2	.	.	CASSELQLETQYF	TGTGCCAGCAGTGAATTGCAGTTGGAGACCCAGTACTTC
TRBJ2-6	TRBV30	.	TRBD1	CASNRDRVFPGANVLTF	TGTGCCTCCAACCGGGACAGGGTTTTCCCTGGGGCCAACGTCCTGACTTTC
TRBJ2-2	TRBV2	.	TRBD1	CASRADRGYTGELFF	TGTGCCAGCAGGGCGGACAGGGGATACACCGGGGAGCTGTTTTTT
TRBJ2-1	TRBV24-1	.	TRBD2	CATSDLSGGSYNEQFF	TGTGCCACCAGTGACCTCAGCGGGGGCTCTTACAATGAGCAGTTCTTC
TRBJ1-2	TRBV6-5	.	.	CASSYSHRVTGYTF	TGTGCCAGCAGTTACTCCCACAGGGTTACGGGCTACACCTTC
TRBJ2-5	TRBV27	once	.	CASSWGGAETQYF	TGTGCCAGCAGCTGGGGGGGGGCGGAGACCCAGTACTTC
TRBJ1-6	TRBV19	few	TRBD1	CASSPTGQNSPLHF	TGTGCCAGTAGCCCGACAGGGCAAAATTCACCCCTCCACTTT
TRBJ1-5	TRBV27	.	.	CASSLTVNQPQHF	TGTGCCAGCAGTTTGACAGTAAATCAGCCCCAGCATTTT
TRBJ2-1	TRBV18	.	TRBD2	CASSPSGGQSYNEQFF	TGTGCCAGCTCCCCAAGCGGGGGGCAATCCTACAATGAGCAGTTCTTC
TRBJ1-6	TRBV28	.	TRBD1	CASSFRGVWNSPLHF	TGTGCCAGCAGTTTCAGGGGGGTTTGGAATTCACCCCTCCACTTT
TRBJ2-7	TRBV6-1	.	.	CASSEQEFTYEQYF	TGTGCCAGCAGTGAACAAGAGTTCACCTACGAGCAGTACTTC
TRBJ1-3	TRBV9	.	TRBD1	CASTRGDSGNTIYF	TGTGCCAGCACCCGCGGGGACAGTGGAAACACCATATATTTT
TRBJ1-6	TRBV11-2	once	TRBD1	CASSYRQGYYNSPLHF	TGTGCCAGCAGCTACCGACAGGGATACTATAATTCACCCCTCCACTTT
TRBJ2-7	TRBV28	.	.	CASSTHTLPDEQYF	TGTGCCAGCAGTACTCATACCCTACCGGACGAGCAGTACTTC
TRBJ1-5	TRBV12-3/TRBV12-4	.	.	CASSRQFNQPQHF	TGTGCCAGCAGCAGACAGTTCAATCAGCCCCAGCATTTT
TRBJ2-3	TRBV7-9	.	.	CASDVWGLDTQYF	TGTGCCAGCGATGTCTGGGGGCTAGATACGCAGTATTTT
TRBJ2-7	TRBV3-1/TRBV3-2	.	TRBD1	CASSQGQGVPYEQYF	TGTGCCAGCAGCCAAGGGCAGGGGGTCCCCTACGAGCAGTACTTC
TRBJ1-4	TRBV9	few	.	CASSVDNYEKLFF	TGTGCCAGCAGCGTAGACAACTACGAAAAACTGTTTTTT
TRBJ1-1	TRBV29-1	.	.	CSVGRVNTEAFF	TGCAGCGTTGGTAGAGTGAACACTGAAGCTTTCTTT
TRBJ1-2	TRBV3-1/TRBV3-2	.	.	CASSQGTVYGYTF	TGTGCCAGCAGCCAAGGCACTGTCTATGGCTACACCTTC
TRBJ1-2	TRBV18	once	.	CASSANSGGINYGYTF	TGTGCCAGCTCAGCAAACTCTGGGGGGATCAACTATGGCTACACCTTC
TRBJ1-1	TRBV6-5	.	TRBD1	CASKTPGGTEAFF	TGTGCCAGCAAGACCCCAGGGGGCACTGAAGCTTTCTTT
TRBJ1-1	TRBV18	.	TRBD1	CASSSETGGLTEAFF	TGTGCCAGCTCCTCCGAAACAGGGGGCCTCACTGAAGCTTTCTTT
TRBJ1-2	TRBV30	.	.	CAWSVLYGYTF	TGTGCCTGGAGTGTCCTCTATGGCTACACCTTC
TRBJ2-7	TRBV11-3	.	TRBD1	CASSLAGGEQYF	TGTGCCAGCAGCTTAGCAGGGGGCGAGCAGTACTTC
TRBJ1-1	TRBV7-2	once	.	CASSRDTYTEAFF	TGTGCCAGCAGCCGAGACACGTACACTGAAGCTTTCTTT
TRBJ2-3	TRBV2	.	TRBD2	CAAGGGEGLTDTQYF	TGTGCCGCTGGGGGAGGGGAGGGGCTCACAGATACGCAGTATTTT
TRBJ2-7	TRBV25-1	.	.	CASSAYYEQYF	TGTGCCAGCAGCGCCTATTACGAGCAGTACTTC
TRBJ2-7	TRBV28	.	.	CASSLIGHSSRDEQYF	TGTGCCAGCAGTCTCATCGGACATTCAAGTCGCGACGAGCAGTACTTC